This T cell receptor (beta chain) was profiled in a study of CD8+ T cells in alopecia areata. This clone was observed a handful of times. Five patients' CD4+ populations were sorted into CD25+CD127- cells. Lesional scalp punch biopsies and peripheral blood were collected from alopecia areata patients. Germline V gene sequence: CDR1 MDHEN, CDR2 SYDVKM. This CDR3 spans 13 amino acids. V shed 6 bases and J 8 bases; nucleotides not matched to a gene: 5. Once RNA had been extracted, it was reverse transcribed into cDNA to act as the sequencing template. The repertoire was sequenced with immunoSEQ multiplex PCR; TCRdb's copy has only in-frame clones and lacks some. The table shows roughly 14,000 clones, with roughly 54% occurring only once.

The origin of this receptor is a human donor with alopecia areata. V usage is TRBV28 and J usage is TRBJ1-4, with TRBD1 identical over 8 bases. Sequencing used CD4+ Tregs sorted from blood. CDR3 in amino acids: CASRGQGYEKLFF. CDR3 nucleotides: TGTGCCAGCAGAGGACAGGGCTACGAAAAACTGTTTTTT.